This paragraph covers one T cell receptor beta chain sequence. The data were obtained in a study of blood T cell repertoires in COVID-19. Per the authors' pipeline: The authors estimated nucleated cell counts from reference gene primer amplification. Here immunoSEQ multiplex PCR was the method, and the copy in TCRdb shows in-frame clones only, minus some. V and J calls and clone size are copied from that table; D and trimming were computed from the DNA. The sample consists of hundreds of thousands of clones, 80% to 90% of them appearing once. V was trimmed by 2 bases and J by 9 bases, leaving 17 bases between them. The CDR3 has 14 amino acids. Germline CDR1 and CDR2: GTSNPN and SVGIG (reference sequence).

This receptor was obtained from a woman in her fifties or sixties who had recovered from COVID-19. V and J are TRBV30 and TRBJ1-5, with D uncertain. Input material: peripheral blood. CDR3 coding DNA: TGTGCCTGGAGTCTAGGAGGCTCCATGGGGCCCCAGCATTTT. It specifies CAWSLGGSMGPQHF.